This T cell receptor beta chain was obtained from a study of T cell responses to AZD1222 COVID-19 vaccine. Broader study findings: Researchers took repertoire samples only after the peak T cell response had come. With two AZD1222 doses given, Spike-specific TCR breadth and depth both rose. Donors, mostly white British, included more females; clonal diversity was possibly underestimated.

About this clone itself: Its antigen is not known. One junction end disagrees with the germline gene, perhaps due to a read error.

Pooling was applied to second doses at about 4 or about 12 weeks. The assay was immunoSEQ multiplex PCR, and TCRdb's table has in-frame clones only and misses some. The sample has some 150,000 clones, more than 75% seen once. Sequencing was performed on peripheral blood, taken 28 days after the second AZD1222 dose. This clonotype was obtained from an adult who received the AZD1222 COVID-19 vaccine.

The DNA for the CDR3 is TGTGCTAGCAGAGTTAGGGTGAACACTGAAGCTTTCTTT. Its translation is CASRVRVNTEAFF. This chain links TRBV2 with TRBJ1-1; D unresolved. CDR3 length equals 13 residues. CDR1 SNHLY and CDR2 FYNNEI come from the germline V gene.